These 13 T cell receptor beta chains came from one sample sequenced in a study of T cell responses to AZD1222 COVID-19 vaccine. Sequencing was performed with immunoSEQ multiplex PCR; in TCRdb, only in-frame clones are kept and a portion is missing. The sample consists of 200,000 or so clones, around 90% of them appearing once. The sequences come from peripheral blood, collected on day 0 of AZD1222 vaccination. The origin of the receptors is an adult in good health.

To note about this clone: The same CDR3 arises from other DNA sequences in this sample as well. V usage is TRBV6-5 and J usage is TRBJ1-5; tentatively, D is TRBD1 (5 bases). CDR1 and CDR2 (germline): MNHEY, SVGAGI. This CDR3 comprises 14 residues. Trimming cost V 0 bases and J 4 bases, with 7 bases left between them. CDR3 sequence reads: CASSYSPGNQPQHF. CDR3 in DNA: TGTGCCAGCAGTTACTCCCCAGGGAATCAGCCCCAGCATTTT.

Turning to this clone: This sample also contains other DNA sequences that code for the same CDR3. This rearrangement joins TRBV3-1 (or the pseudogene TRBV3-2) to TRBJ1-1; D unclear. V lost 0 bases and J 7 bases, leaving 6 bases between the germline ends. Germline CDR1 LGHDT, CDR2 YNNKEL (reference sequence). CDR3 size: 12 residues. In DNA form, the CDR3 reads TGTGCCAGCAGCCAAGAGGGCTTTGAAGCTTTCTTT. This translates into CASSQEGFEAFF.

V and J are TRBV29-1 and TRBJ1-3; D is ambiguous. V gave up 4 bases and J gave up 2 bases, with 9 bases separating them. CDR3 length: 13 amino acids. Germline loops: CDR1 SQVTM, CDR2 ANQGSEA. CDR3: CSVVTGAGNTIYF. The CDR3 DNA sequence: TGCAGCGTTGTAACGGGAGCTGGAAACACCATATATTTT.

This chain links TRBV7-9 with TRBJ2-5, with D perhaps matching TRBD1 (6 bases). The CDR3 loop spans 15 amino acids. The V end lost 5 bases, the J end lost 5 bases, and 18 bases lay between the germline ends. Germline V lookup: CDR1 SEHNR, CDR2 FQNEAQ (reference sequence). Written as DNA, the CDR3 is TGTGCCAGCAGCCTATACAGGGACCTGGGGGAGACCCAGTACTTC. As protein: CASSLYRDLGETQYF.

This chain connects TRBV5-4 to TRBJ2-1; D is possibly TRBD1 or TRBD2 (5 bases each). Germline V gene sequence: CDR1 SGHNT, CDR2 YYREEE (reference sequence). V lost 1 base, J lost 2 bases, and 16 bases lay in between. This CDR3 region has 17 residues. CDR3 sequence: CASSLRDPELPYNEQFF. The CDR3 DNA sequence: TGTGCCAGCAGCTTGAGGGACCCCGAACTCCCCTACAATGAGCAGTTCTTC.

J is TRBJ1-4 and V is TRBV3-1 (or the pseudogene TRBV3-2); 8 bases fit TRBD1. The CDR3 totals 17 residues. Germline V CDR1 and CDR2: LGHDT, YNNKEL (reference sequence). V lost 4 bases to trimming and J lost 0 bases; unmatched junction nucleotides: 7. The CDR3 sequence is CASSLRTGPSTNEKLFF. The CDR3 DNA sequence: TGTGCCAGCAGCCTGCGGACAGGGCCCTCAACTAATGAAAAACTGTTTTTT.

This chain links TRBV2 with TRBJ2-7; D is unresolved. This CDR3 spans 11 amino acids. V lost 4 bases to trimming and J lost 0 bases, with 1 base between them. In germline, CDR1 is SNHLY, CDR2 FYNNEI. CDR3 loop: CASSASYEQYF. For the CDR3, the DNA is TGTGCCAGCAGTGCCTCCTACGAGCAGTACTTC.

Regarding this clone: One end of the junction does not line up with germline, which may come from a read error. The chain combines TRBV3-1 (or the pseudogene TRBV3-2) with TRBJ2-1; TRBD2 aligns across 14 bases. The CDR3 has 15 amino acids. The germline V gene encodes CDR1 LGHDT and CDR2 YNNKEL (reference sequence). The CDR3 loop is CVSSRGLAGDNEQFF. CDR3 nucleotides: TGTGTCAGCAGCCGGGGACTAGCGGGGGACAATGAGCAGTTCTTC.

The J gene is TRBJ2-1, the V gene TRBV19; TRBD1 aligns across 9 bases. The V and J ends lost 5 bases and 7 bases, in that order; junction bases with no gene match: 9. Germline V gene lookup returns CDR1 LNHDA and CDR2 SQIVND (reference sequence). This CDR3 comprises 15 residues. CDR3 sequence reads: CASSFPGTGSNEQFF. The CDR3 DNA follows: TGTGCCAGTAGTTTCCCCGGGACAGGGTCGAATGAGCAGTTCTTC.

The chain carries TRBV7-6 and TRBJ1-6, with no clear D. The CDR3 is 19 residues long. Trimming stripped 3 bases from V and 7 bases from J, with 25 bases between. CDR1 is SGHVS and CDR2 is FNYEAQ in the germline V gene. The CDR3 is CASSFGFDRGETRNSPLHF. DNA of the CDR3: TGTGCCAGCAGCTTTGGTTTTGACCGGGGAGAGACGAGAAATTCACCCCTCCACTTT. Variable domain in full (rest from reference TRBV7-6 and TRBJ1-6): GAGVSQSPRYKVTKRGQDVALRCDPISGHVSLYWYRQALGQGPEFLTYFNYEAQQDKSGLPNDRFSAERPEGSISTLTIQRTEQRDSAMYRCASSFGFDRGETRNSPLHFGNGTRLTVT.

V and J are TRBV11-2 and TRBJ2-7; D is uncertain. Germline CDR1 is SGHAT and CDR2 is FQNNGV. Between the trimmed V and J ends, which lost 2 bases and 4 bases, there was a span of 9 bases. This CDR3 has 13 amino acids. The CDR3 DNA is TGTGCCAGCAGCTTATTAGCTGGGTACGAGCAGTACTTC. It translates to CASSLLAGYEQYF.

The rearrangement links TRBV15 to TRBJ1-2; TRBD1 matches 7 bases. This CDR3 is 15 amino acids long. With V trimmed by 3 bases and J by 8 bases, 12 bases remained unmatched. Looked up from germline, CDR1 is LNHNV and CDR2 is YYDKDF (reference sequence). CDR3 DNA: TGTGCCACCAGCAGGGCCCCCAGACAGGGTCAGGGCTACACCTTC. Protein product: CATSRAPRQGQGYTF.

CDR3 residues: CAWSGQYYGYTF. The CDR3 coding sequence is TGTGCCTGGAGCGGACAGTACTATGGCTACACCTTC. This sequence joins TRBV30 and TRBJ1-2; tentatively, D is TRBD1 (6 bases). The germline V and J ends were trimmed by 3 bases and 3 bases, with 8 bases remaining between them. The CDR3 extends over 12 amino acids. The germline V gene encodes CDR1 GTSNPN and CDR2 SVGIG (reference sequence).